These T cell receptor beta chains were read from a single sample in a study of T-cell memory formation after mild COVID-19. MiXCR, run by TCRdb on the 5' RACE reads, gives a single entry per CDR3 protein. The table records 100,000 to 150,000 distinct CDR3 sequences, around a sixth of them present only once. The sequenced sample was PBMCs or a T cell subset sorted from them (not recorded which). The source is an adult woman who had mild COVID-19 (a few samples of this study predate the infection). Cell type and time point are not known. The CDR3 runs from the conserved cysteine through the conserved F or W. A D gene is named only where the DNA matches it firmly. Size tells how often a clone was seen (once, few, many) or the class of an expanded clone, and some rows leave it out.

TGCAGCGTTTTCAGGGGCCAAAACACTGAAGCTTTCTTT	CSVFRGQNTEAFF	TRBJ1-1	TRBV29-1	NA	13	NA
TGTGCCATCAGTGATGGGCGAAACAATGAGCAGTTCTTC	CAISDGRNNEQFF	TRBJ2-1	TRBV10-3	NA	13	few
TGTGCCAGCAGCCCGACCGACAGGAGCACAGATACGCAGTATTTT	CASSPTDRSTDTQYF	TRBJ2-3	TRBV7-9	NA	15	few
TGTGCTAGTGGGTATGAAACCGGGGAGCTGTTTTTT	CASGYETGELFF	TRBJ2-2	TRBV12-5	NA	12	few
TGCAGTGCTAGTATGAGACTAGCGGGGGGGATCGATGAGCAGTTCTTC	CSASMRLAGGIDEQFF	TRBJ2-1	TRBV20-1	TRBD2	16	few
TGTGCCAGCTCCCTCGGAGCCGGAGGTTATAACGAGCAGTACTTC	CASSLGAGGYNEQYF	TRBJ2-7	TRBV18	NA	15	NA
TGTGCCAGCAGTGGAGCGGGGTCGAGCTCCTACGAGCAGTACTTC	CASSGAGSSSYEQYF	TRBJ2-7	TRBV6-1	TRBD2	15	many
TGCGCCAGCAGCCAAGAAGGGGGGACAGATACGCAGTATTTT	CASSQEGGTDTQYF	TRBJ2-3	TRBV4-1	NA	14	few
TGTGCCTGGAGTGTACGGCAGCGGGGAGAGGCTTTCTTT	CAWSVRQRGEAFF	TRBJ1-1	TRBV30	NA	13	NA
TGTGCCAGCAGCTTGGGGCTAGACAGCACAGATACGCAGTATTTT	CASSLGLDSTDTQYF	TRBJ2-3	TRBV5-5	NA	15	many
TGCGCCAGCAGCCGCCTGGATTTCTACGAGCAGTACTTC	CASSRLDFYEQYF	TRBJ2-7	TRBV5-1	NA	13	few
TGTGCCAGCAGTGGCGGACTAGCGGGAGACAATGAGCAGTTCTTC	CASSGGLAGDNEQFF	TRBJ2-1	TRBV2	TRBD2	15	NA
TGTGCCAGCCGAGACAAGAGCGGGAGGGCGCATACGCAGTATTTT	CASRDKSGRAHTQYF	TRBJ2-3	TRBV2	TRBD2	15	once
TGCGCCAGCAGCCGAACAGGGAGCAATGAGCAGTTCTTC	CASSRTGSNEQFF	TRBJ2-1	TRBV5-1	NA	13	NA
TGTGCCAGCAGCTTGGGTGGTCGGGAAGCTTTCTTT	CASSLGGREAFF	TRBJ1-1	TRBV5-6	NA	12	NA
TGTGCCAGCAGCCAAGATTTTGCGGGAGGTTTATCCAATGAGCAGTTCTTC	CASSQDFAGGLSNEQFF	TRBJ2-1	TRBV4-2	TRBD2	17	NA
TGTGCCAGCAGTTACCTTGCGAGCGAGGGGACCCAGTACTTC	CASSYLASEGTQYF	TRBJ2-5	TRBV6-5	NA	14	NA
TGTGCCAGCAGTACCAGAACAGGGGGGGGCCCAGATACGCAGTATTTT	CASSTRTGGGPDTQYF	TRBJ2-3	TRBV13	NA	16	NA